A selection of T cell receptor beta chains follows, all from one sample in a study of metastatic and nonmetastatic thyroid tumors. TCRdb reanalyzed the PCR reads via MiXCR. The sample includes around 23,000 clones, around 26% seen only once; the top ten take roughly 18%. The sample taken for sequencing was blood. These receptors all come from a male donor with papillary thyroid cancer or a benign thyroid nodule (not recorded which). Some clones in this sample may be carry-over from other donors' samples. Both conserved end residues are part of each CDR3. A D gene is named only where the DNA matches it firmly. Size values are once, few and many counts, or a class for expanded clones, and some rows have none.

TGTGCCACCAGTGACCCGGGCCGCTCTGGAAACACCATATATTTT	CATSDPGRSGNTIYF	.	TRBV24-1	few	TRBJ1-3	15
TGTGCCAGCAGTTTACGGGCAGGCCCAGGAAAGCAGTACTTC	CASSLRAGPGKQYF	.	TRBV27	.	TRBJ2-7	14
TGCGCCAGCAGCCAAGGTGGGAGGACGGACTTATACGAGCAGTACTTC	CASSQGGRTDLYEQYF	.	TRBV4-1	once	TRBJ2-7	16
TGTGCCAGCAGTGAATACCGACTTCGGGACGAGCAGTACTTC	CASSEYRLRDEQYF	.	TRBV6-1	medium-sized	TRBJ2-7	14
TGTGCCAGCACCTTAGCGGGGGTAGTGACCGGGGAGCTGTTTTTT	CASTLAGVVTGELFF	TRBD2	TRBV6-2/TRBV6-3	few	TRBJ2-2	15
TGTGCCAGTAGTATACTAGCGGGTTCCTCCTACGAGCACTACTTC	CASSILAGSSYEHYF	TRBD2	TRBV19	.	TRBJ2-7	15
TGTGCCAGCAGCCCCCAGGGAGAAAACACCATATATTTT	CASSPQGENTIYF	.	TRBV7-9	few	TRBJ1-3	13
TGTGCTAGTGGTTTGGTACGTGGACAGGGTCGGGTAGTTGATGAGCAGTTCTTC	CASGLVRGQGRVVDEQFF	TRBD1	TRBV12-5	many	TRBJ2-1	18
TGTGCCTGGAGTGTCGGCAGGGGAAGTGAAGCTTTCTTT	CAWSVGRGSEAFF	.	TRBV30	many	TRBJ1-1	13
TGCAGTGCTAGGGGGACTAGCGGGAGAAATGAGCAGTTCTTC	CSARGTSGRNEQFF	TRBD2	TRBV20-1	.	TRBJ2-1	14
TGTGCCAGCAGCCTGTGGGACACTTACACCGGGGAGCTGTTTTTT	CASSLWDTYTGELFF	.	TRBV3-1	few	TRBJ2-2	15
TGTGCCAGTAGTACCCACCAAGAGACCCAGTACTTC	CASSTHQETQYF	.	TRBV19	many	TRBJ2-5	12
TGTGCCAGCAGCTTAGGGGGCGGCCCAGAGACCCAGTACTTT	CASSLGGGPETQYF	TRBD1	TRBV9	once	TRBJ2-5	14
TGTGCCAGCAGCTTGTGGCTAGCTTATCAGCCCCAGCATTTT	CASSLWLAYQPQHF	.	TRBV5-6	many	TRBJ1-5	14
TGTGCCAGCAGTTTTCCGACAGGGGGCAGGCAGCCCCAGCATTTT	CASSFPTGGRQPQHF	TRBD1	TRBV28	many	TRBJ1-5	15
TGCGCCAGCAGCGGTGTTACTAATGAAAAACTGTTTTTT	CASSGVTNEKLFF	.	TRBV5-1	.	TRBJ1-4	13
TGCAGTGCTAGAGATAGCGGTAGGGGGGGCTGGGAGCAGTTCTTC	CSARDSGRGGWEQFF	.	TRBV20-1	.	TRBJ2-1	15
TGTGCCAGCAGTCGTACAGGGAGGGAGAACACTGAAGCTTTCTTT	CASSRTGRENTEAFF	.	TRBV11-2	many	TRBJ1-1	15
TGCGCCAGCAGTGGACAGGGGGCCTACGAGCAGTACTTC	CASSGQGAYEQYF	TRBD1	TRBV10-2	many	TRBJ2-7	13
TGTGCCAGCAGCTCCCCCGGCTACGGCTACACCTTC	CASSSPGYGYTF	.	TRBV3-1	many	TRBJ1-2	12
TGCAGTGTATTATCCGGGACTAGCGGTTACAATGAGCAGTTCTTC	CSVLSGTSGYNEQFF	TRBD2	TRBV20-1	many	TRBJ2-1	15
TGTGCCTGGAGTGCCAGAAGGAGGACTGAAGCTTTCTTT	CAWSARRRTEAFF	.	TRBV30	many	TRBJ1-1	13
TGTGCCAGCTCGACTCGGCGGGGAGTCGGCGAGCAGTACTTC	CASSTRRGVGEQYF	.	TRBV28	many	TRBJ2-7	14
TGTGCCAGCAGTGAAGGCCTAACATGGTGGGGGCAGTACTTC	CASSEGLTWWGQYF	.	TRBV6-1	.	TRBJ2-7	14
TGTGCCAGCAGCTTATATTCACAGGAGCAGTTCTTC	CASSLYSQEQFF	.	TRBV11-3	many	TRBJ2-1	12
TGCGCCAGCAGCTTGGCTGCTAGCGGGAGTACTGGGGCCAACGTCCTGACTTTC	CASSLAASGSTGANVLTF	TRBD2	TRBV5-1	many	TRBJ2-6	18
TGCAGTGCTAAGGACACCCGGGTGCTCAATCAGCCCCATTTT	CSAKDTRVLNQPHF	.	TRBV20-1	.	TRBJ1-5	14
TGCGTCAGCAGTCACTATAAAGGTTCCTACGAGCAGTACTTC	CVSSHYKGSYEQYF	.	TRBV11-2	few	TRBJ2-7	14
TGCGCCAGCAGCGCGGACGGTGCGTACAATCAGCCCCAGCATTTT	CASSADGAYNQPQHF	.	TRBV5-1	many	TRBJ1-5	15
TGTGCCAGTAGTCCCAGGACAGGGGAGGCAGGAGGCTACACCTTC	CASSPRTGEAGGYTF	TRBD1	TRBV19	few	TRBJ1-2	15
TGTGCCAGCAACCACCCGGATCAGCCCCAGCATTTT	CASNHPDQPQHF	.	TRBV6-1	many	TRBJ1-5	12
TGCGCCAGCAGCTTTTCGACAGTTCGGGGCTACACCTTC	CASSFSTVRGYTF	.	TRBV5-1	.	TRBJ1-2	13
TGTGCCAGCAGTGGAGAAGGACTTCTCCCAAATCAGCCCCAGCATTTT	CASSGEGLLPNQPQHF	.	TRBV6-1	many	TRBJ1-5	16
TGTGCCAACGCCCCGGGACAGGGGCTCGATGGCTACACCTTC	CANAPGQGLDGYTF	TRBD1	TRBV6-1	.	TRBJ1-2	14
TGTGCCAGCAGCTTGGGGTGGGTGGGCATGAACACTGAAGCTTTCTTT	CASSLGWVGMNTEAFF	.	TRBV7-3	.	TRBJ1-1	16
TGTGCCAGCCGGGTTAGGGGAATCACAGATACGCAGTATTTT	CASRVRGITDTQYF	.	TRBV2	many	TRBJ2-3	14
TGTGCCAGCTTCCCCCAAACCGGGACGGCCAATGAGCAGTTCTTC	CASFPQTGTANEQFF	.	TRBV2	medium-sized	TRBJ2-1	15
TGTGCCAGCAGCCCGGGAGTGAAGGGGGGAGGTGGCTACACCTTC	CASSPGVKGGGGYTF	.	TRBV7-3	many	TRBJ1-2	15
TGTGCCAGCAGTTATAGAGTCTCTGGAAACACCATATATTTT	CASSYRVSGNTIYF	.	TRBV6-9	.	TRBJ1-3	14
TGTGCCAGCTCACCGGCCGACGGCGTTCAGCCCCAGCATTTT	CASSPADGVQPQHF	.	TRBV18	.	TRBJ1-5	14
TGTGCCAGCAGCTTAGAGCAGGGGGCGCATTCACCCCTCCACTTT	CASSLEQGAHSPLHF	TRBD1	TRBV7-6	many	TRBJ1-6	15
TGTGCCAGCAGTGAAGGGGAGCAGTACTTC	CASSEGEQYF	.	TRBV6-1	many	TRBJ2-7	10
TGTGCCAGCAGTTTGTTTGGGACAGGGGTCAACTACGAGCAGTACTTC	CASSLFGTGVNYEQYF	TRBD1	TRBV6-2/TRBV6-3	medium-sized	TRBJ2-7	16
TGTGCCAACAGTGAAGTTAGGGTCAATGAGCAGTTCTTC	CANSEVRVNEQFF	.	TRBV2	.	TRBJ2-1	13
TGCAGTAAGTTCGGGGGGGCCGAGCAGTACTTC	CSKFGGAEQYF	TRBD2	TRBV20-1	.	TRBJ2-7	11